The rows below give T cell receptor beta chains drawn from one sample of a study of T cells and Merkel cell carcinoma outcomes. TCRdb's copy holds only in-frame clones and misses some; the assay was immunoSEQ multiplex PCR. The table records over 15,000 clones, approximately 80% of them present only once. Sequencing used tumor tissue from Merkel cell carcinoma. These receptors were taken from a human donor with Merkel cell carcinoma. Both conserved end residues are part of each CDR3. The order of the fields is D gene, clone size, J gene, V gene, CDR3 length, CDR3 DNA, CDR3 protein. D genes are given only for firm matches. Clone sizes are given selectively: once, few, many, or a class where the clone is expanded.

>NA|few|TRBJ1-1|TRBV5-4|16
TGTGCCAGCAGCTTGTTTGGGACGGCCGGGAACACTGAAGCTTTCTTT
CASSLFGTAGNTEAFF
>NA|NA|TRBJ2-7|TRBV28|15
TGTGCCAGCAGCCCAAGTCATGGTTTCTTCTACGAGCAGTACTTC
CASSPSHGFFYEQYF
>TRBD2|NA|TRBJ2-3|TRBV5-1|15
TGCGCCAGCAGCGGGAGCGGGGGGCACACAGATACGCAGTATTTT
CASSGSGGHTDTQYF
>TRBD2|NA|TRBJ2-2|TRBV29-1|17
TGCAGCGTTGAGTGGGTGACTAGCGGGAGTCTTACCGGGGAGCTGTTTTTT
CSVEWVTSGSLTGELFF
>TRBD1|NA|TRBJ2-3|TRBV10-3|13
TGTGCCACCGAGGGACAGCCCACAGATACGCAGTATTTT
CATEGQPTDTQYF
>TRBD1|once|TRBJ2-4|TRBV5-1|14
TGCGCCAGCAGCCCCGGGACAGGGGGGAACATTCAGTACTTC
CASSPGTGGNIQYF
>TRBD1|NA|TRBJ1-6|TRBV9|16
TGTGCCAGCAGCTTAGAACAGGGGGCGAGAGATTCACCCCTCCACTTT
CASSLEQGARDSPLHF
>NA|once|TRBJ2-3|TRBV25-1|15
TGTGCCAGCAGTGCGGGGCGGACTAGCACAGATACGCAGTATTTT
CASSAGRTSTDTQYF
>NA|NA|TRBJ1-1|TRBV6-5|14
TGTGCCAGCAGTCCTAGGGCAGGGTCGCCTGAAGCTTTCTTT
CASSPRAGSPEAFF
>NA|NA|TRBJ1-2|TRBV4-1|12
TGCGCCAGCAGCCAAGACGGCTATGGCTACACCTTC
CASSQDGYGYTF
>NA|NA|TRBJ2-3|TRBV5-1|13
TGCGCCAGCAGCTTGGGGGACTCAGATACGCAGTATTTT
CASSLGDSDTQYF
>NA|few|TRBJ2-5|TRBV28|11
TGTGCCAGCAGTTTCGGGCAGGACCAGTACTTC
CASSFGQDQYF
>TRBD1|medium-sized|TRBJ2-3|TRBV5-1|16
TGCGCCAGCAGCTTGGATCCGACAGGGCCCACAGATACGCAGTATTTT
CASSLDPTGPTDTQYF
>NA|few|TRBJ1-2|TRBV4-2|15
TGTGCCAGCAGCCAAGACTCAAGGGGAGACTATGGCTACACCTTC
CASSQDSRGDYGYTF
>TRBD1|NA|TRBJ2-7|TRBV7-9|13
TGTGCCAGCAGCTTAGACAGGGGTTACGAGCAGTACTTC
CASSLDRGYEQYF
>TRBD1|NA|TRBJ1-2|TRBV29-1|12
TGCAGCGTTCGGGACAGCCAGTATGGCTACACCTTC
CSVRDSQYGYTF
>NA|NA|TRBJ1-1|TRBV15|14
TGTGCCACTACCAGGGCAGGGTCGGACACTGAAGCTTTCTTT
CATTRAGSDTEAFF
>NA|NA|TRBJ2-6|TRBV6-1|16
TGTGCCAGCAGTGAAGCGACCGGGGCTGGGGCCAACGTCCTGACTTTC
CASSEATGAGANVLTF
>TRBD1|NA|TRBJ1-4|TRBV18|14
TGTGCCAGCTCACTTGACAGGGGACAAGGAAAAACTGTTTTT
CASSLDRGQGKTVF
>TRBD2|NA|TRBJ2-3|TRBV18|16
TGTGCCAGCTCACTATCAGCGGGGGGAAGCACAGATACGCAGTATTTT
CASSLSAGGSTDTQYF
>TRBD1|NA|TRBJ1-5|TRBV19|19
TGTGCCAGTAGTATAGAGACGACAGGGATCCAGGTTGGGGGTCAGCCCCAGCATTTT
CASSIETTGIQVGGQPQHF
>TRBD2|NA|TRBJ2-7|TRBV2|13
TGTGCCAGCAGGGGTGGCGGGAGAACCGAGCAGTACTTC
CASRGGGRTEQYF
>NA|NA|TRBJ2-7|TRBV20-1|11
TGCAGTGCTAGACCAGGAAGGGAGCAGTACTTC
CSARPGREQYF
>TRBD1|few|TRBJ2-2|TRBV28|16
TGTGCCAGCAACCCCCGGGACAGGGGTGGTTCCGGGGAGCTGTTTTTT
CASNPRDRGGSGELFF
>TRBD1|NA|TRBJ1-1|TRBV7-9|14
TGTGCCAGCAGCTCCCAGACAGGGCTAACTGAAGCTTTCTTT
CASSSQTGLTEAFF
>NA|NA|TRBJ2-2|TRBV6-5|15
TGTGCCAGCGTATCCCGGACAACTAACACCGGGGAGCTGTTTTTT
CASVSRTTNTGELFF
>NA|NA|TRBJ2-7|TRBV28|14
TGTGCCAGCAGTTTAGGGGGACATACCTACGAGCAGTACTTC
CASSLGGHTYEQYF
>NA|NA|TRBJ1-1|TRBV7-9|15
TGTGCCAGCAGCTCAATCAAGTGGGACCCAAAGAGGGCTTTCTTT
CASSSIKWDPKRAFF
>TRBD1|NA|TRBJ1-4|TRBV6-5|12
TGTGCCAGCCGACAGGGGAATGAAAAACTGTTTTTT
CASRQGNEKLFF
>TRBD2|few|TRBJ2-2|TRBV5-1|15
TGCGCCAGCAGACCAGGACTAGCGAACACCGGGGAGCTGTTTTTT
CASRPGLANTGELFF
>NA|once|TRBJ2-3|TRBV27|18
TGTGCCAGCAGTTTATTTGCCCCTCTGGAGACGATCACAGATACGCAGTATTTT
CASSLFAPLETITDTQYF
>NA|few|TRBJ1-2|TRBV7-9|12
TGTGCCAGCAATAAGGTCCGTTATGGCTACACCTTC
CASNKVRYGYTF
>NA|once|TRBJ2-7|TRBV5-1|14
TGCGCCAGCAGGTTACCGGGACACGCATACGAGCAGTACTTC
CASRLPGHAYEQYF
>NA|NA|TRBJ2-5|TRBV9|17
TGTGCCAGCAGCGTAAAAACCCCCGCTAGCAGGTATGAGACCCAGTACTTC
CASSVKTPASRYETQYF
>NA|NA|TRBJ1-4|TRBV6-1|14
TGTGCCAGCAGTGTAACCAGGGTGATTGAAAAACTGTTTTTT
CASSVTRVIEKLFF
>TRBD2|once|TRBJ2-1|TRBV15|16
TGTGCCACCAGCATAGGACTAGCGGGCGCCCATAATGAGCAGTTCTTC
CATSIGLAGAHNEQFF
>NA|NA|TRBJ2-2|TRBV28|13
TGTGCCAGCAAACAGCCGAACACCGGGGAGCTGTTTTTT
CASKQPNTGELFF
>NA|once|TRBJ2-2|TRBV9|15
TGTGCCAGCAGCGTGGCCAGCGGTAACACCGGGGAGCTGTTTTTT
CASSVASGNTGELFF
>NA|once|TRBJ1-5|TRBV6-5|15
TGTGCCAGCAGTATTACCGCGGGGGGCAGGCAGCCCCAGCATTTT
CASSITAGGRQPQHF
>NA|NA|TRBJ2-7|TRBV20-1|11
TGCAGTGCCGCTAGCCGCACCGAGCAGTACTTC
CSAASRTEQYF
>NA|NA|TRBJ1-1|TRBV9|14
TGTGCCAGCAGCGTAGGGGACCAGAGGACTGAAGCTTTCTTT
CASSVGDQRTEAFF
>TRBD2|NA|TRBJ2-2|TRBV9|16
TGTGCCAGCAGCTCAAGACTAGCGGGAGCCACCGGGGAGCTGTTTTTT
CASSSRLAGATGELFF
>NA|few|TRBJ2-7|TRBV7-2|11
TGTGCCAGCAGCTTATCATACGAGCAGTACTTC
CASSLSYEQYF
>TRBD1|NA|TRBJ2-2|TRBV4-2|17
TGTGCCAGCAGCCAAGATCCGACAGGGCTCAACACCGGGGAGCTGTTTTTT
CASSQDPTGLNTGELFF
>NA|NA|TRBJ1-4|TRBV29-1|13
TGCAGCGTCGCTACAGGGATAGGGGAAAAACTGTTTTTT
CSVATGIGEKLFF
>TRBD1|NA|TRBJ2-7|TRBV29-1|13
TGCAGCGTTGAAGAGGACAGGAGCTACGAGCAGTACTTC
CSVEEDRSYEQYF
>NA|NA|TRBJ2-7|TRBV11-2|14
TGTGCCAGCAGCTTAGATCCCTCCTCTGGCGAGCAGTACTTC
CASSLDPSSGEQYF
>NA|NA|TRBJ1-1|TRBV18|12
TGTGCCAGCTCACCGAAGGAAGGAGAGGCTTTCTTT
CASSPKEGEAFF
>TRBD2|few|TRBJ2-2|TRBV5-1|14
TGCGCCAGTGCCGGGACTAGCGGGACCGGGGAGCTGTTTTTT
CASAGTSGTGELFF
>TRBD2|NA|TRBJ2-7|TRBV18|17
TGTGCCAGCTCACCACAGGGGGTTGGACTAGCGGGAAGCGAGCAGTACTTC
CASSPQGVGLAGSEQYF